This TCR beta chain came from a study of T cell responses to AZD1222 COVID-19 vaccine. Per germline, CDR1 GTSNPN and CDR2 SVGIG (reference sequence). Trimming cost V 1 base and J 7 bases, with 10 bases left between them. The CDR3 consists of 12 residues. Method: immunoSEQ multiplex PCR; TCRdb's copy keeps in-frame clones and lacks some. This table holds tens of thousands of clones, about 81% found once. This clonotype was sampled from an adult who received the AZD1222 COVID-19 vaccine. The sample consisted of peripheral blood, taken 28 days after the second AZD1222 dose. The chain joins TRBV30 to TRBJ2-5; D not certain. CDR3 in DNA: TGTGCCTGGAGTGACCCCGTCCGGACCCAGTACTTC. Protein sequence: CAWSDPVRTQYF. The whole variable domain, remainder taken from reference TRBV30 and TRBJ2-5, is SQTIHQWPATLVQPVGSPLSLECTVEGTSNPNLYWYRQAAGRGLQLLFYSVGIGQISSEVPQNLSASRPQDRQFILSSKKLLLSDSGFYLCAWSDPVRTQYFGPGTRLLVL.